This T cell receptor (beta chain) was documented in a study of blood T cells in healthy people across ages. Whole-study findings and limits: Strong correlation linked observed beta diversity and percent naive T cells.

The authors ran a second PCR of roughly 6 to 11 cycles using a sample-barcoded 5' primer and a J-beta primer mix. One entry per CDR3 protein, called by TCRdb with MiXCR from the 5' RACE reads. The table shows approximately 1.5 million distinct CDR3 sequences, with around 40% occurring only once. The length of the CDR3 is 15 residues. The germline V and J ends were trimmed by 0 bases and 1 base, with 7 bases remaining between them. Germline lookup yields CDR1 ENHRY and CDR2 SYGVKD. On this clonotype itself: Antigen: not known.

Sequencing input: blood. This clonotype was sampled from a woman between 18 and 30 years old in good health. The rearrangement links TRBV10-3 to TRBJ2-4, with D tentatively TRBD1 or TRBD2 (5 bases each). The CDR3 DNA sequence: TGTGCCATCAGTGAGTCGGGGGTGGCCAAAAACATTCAGTACTTC. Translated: CAISESGVAKNIQYF.